This T cell receptor (beta chain) came from a study of CXCR3-negative and CXCR3-positive naive CD8 T cells. Study results and limitations: TRBV-TRBJ usage was alike in naive CXCR3-negative and CXCR3-positive cells but differed in memory cells.

Worth noting for this clonotype: Its antigen remains unidentified.

The authors prepared UMI-labeled TRB cDNA libraries by 5' RACE. TCRdb re-called the 5' RACE reads and gives one entry per CDR3 protein, without DNA. The repertoire table contains 100,000 to 150,000 distinct CDR3 sequences. Sequencing was carried out using naive CXCR3- CD8+ T cells from blood. Specified subset: CD45RO-CCR7+CD27+CD95- naive CD8+ T cells lacking CXCR3 (TNR3-). The sequence was collected from a human donor in good health. Some clones in this sample may be carry-over from other donors' samples.

The CDR3: CSVEARLAGVNEQFF. The V gene is TRBV29-1, the J gene TRBJ2-1; TCRdb's D gene call, TRBD2, goes unchecked for lack of DNA. The CDR3 spans 15 residues. Germline-derived CDR1 and CDR2 are SQVTM and ANQGSEA.